Listed below are T cell receptor beta chains from one sample, sequenced in a study of early T cells in non-severe SARS-CoV-2 infection. MiXCR was run by TCRdb on the 5' RACE reads, yielding one entry per CDR3 protein. Here the sample spans around 72,000 distinct CDR3 sequences, around 9.1% being singletons. This material consisted of whole blood, taken at baseline. These receptors were obtained from an adult who was a healthcare worker with PCR-confirmed SARS-CoV-2 infection or an uninfected control (not recorded which). Both conserved end residues are part of each CDR3. The order of the fields is CDR3 length, D gene, J gene, clone size, V gene, CDR3 protein, CDR3 DNA. D genes are given only for firm matches. Clone size is shown for a subset of rows, as once, few, many or a class of expanded clone.

len: 17; d_gene: TRBD2; j_gene: TRBJ2-3; abundance: NA; v_gene: TRBV27; CDR3aa: CASSGTLAGGYTDTQYF; CDR3nt: TGTGCCAGCAGTGGGACCCTAGCGGGGGGCTACACAGATACGCAGTATTTT
len: 14; d_gene: NA; j_gene: TRBJ2-2; abundance: few; v_gene: TRBV4-3; CDR3aa: CASSQWKDTGELFF; CDR3nt: TGCGCCAGCAGCCAATGGAAGGACACCGGGGAGCTGTTTTTT
len: 17; d_gene: NA; j_gene: TRBJ2-3; abundance: many; v_gene: TRBV4-2; CDR3aa: CASSQDRGTTSTDTQYF; CDR3nt: TGTGCCAGCAGCCAAGATAGGGGGACCACCAGCACAGATACGCAGTATTTT
len: 13; d_gene: NA; j_gene: TRBJ2-3; abundance: few; v_gene: TRBV12-3/TRBV12-4; CDR3aa: CASSLAGQDTQYF; CDR3nt: TGTGCCAGCAGTTTAGCAGGTCAAGATACGCAGTATTTT
len: 12; d_gene: NA; j_gene: TRBJ2-7; abundance: few; v_gene: TRBV3-1; CDR3aa: CASSRTRAEQYF; CDR3nt: TGTGCCAGCAGCCGGACGCGGGCCGAGCAGTACTTC
len: 14; d_gene: NA; j_gene: TRBJ2-1; abundance: many; v_gene: TRBV2; CDR3aa: CASIGGQAWNEQFF; CDR3nt: TGTGCCAGCATTGGTGGCCAGGCGTGGAATGAGCAGTTCTTC
len: 15; d_gene: NA; j_gene: TRBJ2-1; abundance: NA; v_gene: TRBV14; CDR3aa: CASSQNQAGTVEQFF; CDR3nt: TGTGCCAGCAGCCAAAATCAGGCAGGGACGGTTGAGCAGTTCTTC
len: 14; d_gene: TRBD2; j_gene: TRBJ2-7; abundance: many; v_gene: TRBV5-1; CDR3aa: CASRSAGGPTEQYF; CDR3nt: TGCGCCAGCAGATCAGCGGGGGGACCAACTGAGCAGTACTTC
len: 16; d_gene: NA; j_gene: TRBJ1-1; abundance: NA; v_gene: TRBV3-1; CDR3aa: CASSQELTGIGTEAFF; CDR3nt: TGTGCCAGCAGCCAAGAACTCACAGGGATTGGGACTGAAGCTTTCTTT
len: 16; d_gene: TRBD2; j_gene: TRBJ2-3; abundance: few; v_gene: TRBV12-3/TRBV12-4; CDR3aa: CASSLQGLAFSDTQYF; CDR3nt: TGTGCCAGCAGTCTTCAGGGACTAGCGTTCTCAGATACGCAGTATTTT
len: 13; d_gene: TRBD1; j_gene: TRBJ1-2; abundance: many; v_gene: TRBV6-6; CDR3aa: CASSRGQGNGYTF; CDR3nt: TGTGCCAGCAGCCGGGGACAGGGAAATGGCTACACCTTC
len: 17; d_gene: NA; j_gene: TRBJ2-7; abundance: few; v_gene: TRBV2; CDR3aa: CAVGGKGEKRGTYEQYF; CDR3nt: TGTGCCGTCGGTGGAAAAGGGGAAAAAAGGGGAACCTACGAGCAGTACTTC
len: 13; d_gene: NA; j_gene: TRBJ2-3; abundance: few; v_gene: TRBV20-1; CDR3aa: CSTNRESTDTQYF; CDR3nt: TGCAGCACGAACAGGGAAAGCACAGATACGCAGTATTTT
len: 12; d_gene: NA; j_gene: TRBJ2-7; abundance: few; v_gene: TRBV12-3/TRBV12-4; CDR3aa: CASSLRRDEQYF; CDR3nt: TGTGCCAGCAGTTTGAGGAGGGACGAGCAGTACTTC
len: 13; d_gene: TRBD1; j_gene: TRBJ2-3; abundance: few; v_gene: TRBV5-1; CDR3aa: CASSPTGEDTQYF; CDR3nt: TGCGCCAGCAGCCCGACAGGGGAAGATACGCAGTATTTT
len: 13; d_gene: NA; j_gene: TRBJ2-7; abundance: NA; v_gene: TRBV7-9; CDR3aa: CASSPDREGEQYF; CDR3nt: TGTGCCAGCAGCCCGGACAGGGAGGGCGAGCAGTACTTC
len: 14; d_gene: NA; j_gene: TRBJ2-1; abundance: many; v_gene: TRBV6-4; CDR3aa: CASSDGPQTGRRFF; CDR3nt: TGTGCCAGCAGTGACGGACCCCAGACGGGACGGAGGTTCTTC
len: 15; d_gene: NA; j_gene: TRBJ2-5; abundance: few; v_gene: TRBV10-2; CDR3aa: CASSAGQLYGETQYF; CDR3nt: TGCGCCAGCAGCGCCGGACAGCTCTATGGAGAGACCCAGTACTTC
len: 14; d_gene: TRBD2; j_gene: TRBJ2-1; abundance: many; v_gene: TRBV5-1; CDR3aa: CASSLGLAVGEQFF; CDR3nt: TGCGCCAGCAGCTTGGGACTAGCTGTAGGTGAGCAGTTCTTC
len: 14; d_gene: TRBD1; j_gene: TRBJ2-7; abundance: many; v_gene: TRBV7-6; CDR3aa: CASSLGQGIYEQYF; CDR3nt: TGTGCCAGCAGCTTGGGACAGGGAATCTACGAGCAGTACTTC
len: 16; d_gene: TRBD1; j_gene: TRBJ1-1; abundance: NA; v_gene: TRBV30; CDR3aa: CAWSATGTGVNTEAFF; CDR3nt: TGTGCCTGGAGTGCAACCGGGACAGGGGTAAACACTGAAGCTTTCTTT
len: 15; d_gene: NA; j_gene: TRBJ2-7; abundance: NA; v_gene: TRBV5-1; CDR3aa: CASSPSGQLTYEQYF; CDR3nt: TGCGCCAGCAGCCCATCAGGACAGCTAACCTACGAGCAGTACTTC
len: 15; d_gene: NA; j_gene: TRBJ2-7; abundance: few; v_gene: TRBV5-1; CDR3aa: CASSLVAAASYEQYF; CDR3nt: TGCGCCAGCAGCTTGGTCGCAGCAGCCTCCTACGAGCAGTACTTC
len: 14; d_gene: TRBD1; j_gene: TRBJ2-3; abundance: many; v_gene: TRBV7-9; CDR3aa: CASSRQGSTDTQYF; CDR3nt: TGTGCCAGCAGCCGACAGGGTAGCACAGATACGCAGTATTTT